This T cell receptor (beta chain) was sequenced during a study of T cells and Merkel cell carcinoma outcomes (dated by TCRdb to 2018 to 2021). For the wider study: The study examined the tumor T-cell repertoire together with T-cell density as predictors of clinical outcome in patients with Merkel cell carcinoma.

V is clipped by 7 bases and J by 0 bases, and the sequence between their germline boundaries is 13 bases long. CDR1 LGHNT and CDR2 FRNRAP were looked up in the germline V gene. The CDR3 starts with the cysteine, ends with the phenylalanine, and has 15 residues. Of the read, only the CDR3 DNA is kept; its 45 bases are in frame from base 1. Library generation was performed with the immunoSEQ multiplex PCR assay. Imported from immuneACCESS, the table was reduced by TCRdb to in-frame sequences with V and J called. These copies leave out some clones; in studies compared against another copy, an unresolved V gene accounts for under half, and the cause of the remainder is not known. Recorded for this sample are thousands of clones; approximately 84% of them occurred a single time. Roughly 5.5% of the sample lies in the top ten. General study outcomes and caveats: Clinical outcomes in Merkel cell carcinoma patients were reported to be predicted by T-cell repertoire features combined with T-cell density.

Worth noting for this clone: Its antigen has not been determined. No base quality values were provided; no much bigger clone lies one nucleotide off.

Samples came from patients with Merkel cell carcinoma. The chain uses TRBV12-5 and TRBJ2-1, with no D gene named confidently. Specimen: tumor tissue from Merkel cell carcinoma. The receptor comes from a human donor with Merkel cell carcinoma. The bases are TGTGCTAGTGCCCATGGGGATTACTCCTACAATGAGCAGTTCTTC. Its product reads: CASAHGDYSYNEQFF.